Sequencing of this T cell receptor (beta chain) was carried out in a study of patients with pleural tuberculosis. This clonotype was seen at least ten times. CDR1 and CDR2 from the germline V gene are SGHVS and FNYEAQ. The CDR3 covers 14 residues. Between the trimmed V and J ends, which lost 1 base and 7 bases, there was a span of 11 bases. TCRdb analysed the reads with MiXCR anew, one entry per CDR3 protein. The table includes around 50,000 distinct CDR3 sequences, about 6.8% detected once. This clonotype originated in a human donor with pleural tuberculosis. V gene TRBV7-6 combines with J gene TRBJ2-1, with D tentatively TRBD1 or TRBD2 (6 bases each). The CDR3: CASSLGRGANEQFF. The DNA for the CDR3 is TGTGCCAGCAGCTTAGGAAGGGGGGCGAATGAGCAGTTCTTC.